This TCR beta chain was sequenced in a study of cytomegalovirus exposure and HLA in healthy donors. A note on this clone: Its antigen is unidentified.

Germline CDR1 SGHDN, CDR2 FVKESK. The V end lost 1 base, the J end lost 0 bases, and 11 bases lay between the germline ends. The CDR3 totals 16 residues. 13 Jbeta primers and 60 Vbeta primers were used for the PCR. Per the authors' pipeline: Per a later analysis, the number of unique TCR beta chains was approximately 80 million, of which some 9.9 million were shared. Only in-frame clones appear in the TCRdb table, and some are missing; sequencing was by immunoSEQ multiplex PCR. For V, J and clone size, that table is used; D and trimming come from the DNA. The sample lists about 100,000 clones, around 80% seen once, with under 8.5% in the top ten. General study points: Most CMV-associated TCR beta chains were later found to appear HLA-restricted.

Sequenced: PBMCs. V and J are TRBV14 and TRBJ2-3, with TRBD1 as a possible D gene (5 bases). The source is a man aged 25-45 years in good health and CMV-seronegative. This CDR3 reads CASSQGRGGSTDTQYF. The CDR3 coding sequence is TGTGCCAGCAGCCAAGGAAGGGGCGGAAGCACAGATACGCAGTATTTT.